The clone carrying this T cell receptor beta chain was found many times. The antigen remains undetermined. At one boundary the junction diverges from the germline segment, which might be a read error. The source of the sample is a study of regulatory T cells in long-lasting Graves disease. Study context: Patients met the persistent Graves' disease definition after over 5 years of antithyroid drugs with positive TSH receptor antibodies. Whole-study findings and limits: The small sample size may have reduced accuracy. Gene preferences differed: TRBV28, TRBJ1-2, TRBJ2-5 in persistent cases.

There are 14 residues in the CDR3. The germline CDR1 and CDR2 sequences are SGHDT and YYEEEE. Construction of the TCR beta libraries employed iRepertoire HTBI primers in conjunction with Arm-PCR of CDR3 regions. TCRdb called the multiplex PCR reads again in MiXCR, with one record for every CDR3 protein. The sample lists about 470,000 distinct CDR3 sequences; 20% to 25% were seen once. Time point defined: persistent/refractory GD, antithyroid drugs over 5 years with positive TRAb. The TCR library was prepared using RNA isolated from PBMCs. Patients of an endocrinology department in Xi'an, China, were included.

The origin of this receptor is a female donor with Graves disease. The chain combines TRBV5-6 with TRBJ1-2; 7 bases line up with TRBD1. The specimen comprised peripheral blood mononuclear cells (PBMCs), sampled when the disease was refractory, from a patient treated with antithyroid drugs. CDR3 nucleotide sequence: TGTGCCAGCAGTTTGGGACAGCTTAACTATGGCTACACCTTC. Its translation: CASSLGQLNYGYTF.